The 10 T cell receptor beta chains reported below all come from one sample, sequenced in a study of vaccination effects on CD4 cells after COVID-19. TCRdb keeps only in-frame clones here, not all; method: immunoSEQ multiplex PCR. The sample lists 28,000 or so clones, 72% occurring once. These receptors' targets are unknown. Pools of viral peptides were used by the ViraFEST assay to expand antigen-specific CD4+ T cells ahead of sequencing. After less than 11 days in culture, the CD4+ T cells were isolated. Vaccine recipients lacked prior SARS-CoV-2 infection and had negative nucleocapsid antibodies. The sample consisted of CD4+ T cells from PBMCs cultured with SARS-CoV-2 spike peptides, taken before COVID-19 vaccination. The receptors come from a human donor who received a COVID-19 vaccine.

This clone occurred a few times. The genes are TRBV20-1 and TRBJ1-2; D gene uncertain. CDR3 length: 10 residues. Trimming shortened V by 3 bases and J by 5 bases, and 4 bases separated the two germline ends. Germline V CDR1 and CDR2: DFQATT, SNEGSKA (reference sequence). The DNA of the CDR3 is TGCAGTGCTAGCGGGTATGGCTACACCTTC. Amino acid sequence: CSASGYGYTF.

V usage is TRBV10-2 and J usage is TRBJ1-2; D unclear. This CDR3 has 13 residues. Trimming took off 2 bases at V and 8 bases at J, with 12 bases between the two ends. Germline V gene sequence: CDR1 WSHSY, CDR2 SAAADI. In DNA, the CDR3 is TGCGCCAGCAGTGAGAGAAGGAACGACGGCTACACCTTC. This sequence encodes CASSERRNDGYTF.

The CDR3 nucleotides are TGTGCCAGCAGCGCCGTCCCGGGACAGGGGGATAGCAATCAGCCCCAGCATTTT. Residues: CASSAVPGQGDSNQPQHF. The chain employs TRBV7-9 and TRBJ1-5, with 11 bases fitting TRBD1. The CDR3 covers 18 residues. Trimming took 5 bases from V and 0 from J; bases not matched to a gene: 9. Germline loops: CDR1 SEHNR, CDR2 FQNEAQ (reference sequence).

The chain has TRBV11-3 and TRBJ2-2, with 8 bases identical to TRBD2. The germline V gene encodes CDR1 SGHNT and CDR2 YENEEA. The CDR3 loop spans 19 amino acids. V gave up 0 bases and J gave up 7 bases; unmatched junction bases: 16. The chain's CDR3 is CASSLERALPGRADGELFF. The CDR3 DNA sequence: TGTGCCAGCAGCTTAGAGAGAGCGTTACCCGGGAGGGCCGACGGGGAGCTGTTTTTT.

The chain carries TRBV6-5 and TRBJ1-6, with 9 bases aligning to TRBD1. Germline CDR1 reads MNHEY; CDR2 reads SVGAGI. With 5 bases clipped from V and 8 bases from J, the junction kept 4 bases outside the gene matches. CDR3 length: 14 amino acids. CDR3 sequence: CASSRDREDSPLHF. The DNA for the CDR3 is TGTGCCAGCAGTCGGGACAGGGAGGATTCACCCCTCCACTTT.

V and J are TRBV6-5 and TRBJ2-1, with unresolved D. Germline CDR1 and CDR2: MNHEY and SVGAGI. The CDR3 extends over 14 amino acids. The V end was cut by 6 bases, the J end by 0 bases, with 9 bases between. The CDR3 DNA reads TGTGCCAGCAGGAAGGGTGGCTCCTACAATGAGCAGTTCTTC. Protein sequence: CASRKGGSYNEQFF.

V usage is TRBV5-1 and J usage is TRBJ1-2; D perhaps matches TRBD1 (5 bases). The V end lost 6 bases, the J end lost 4 bases, and 25 bases lay between the germline ends. Germline CDR1 SGHRS, CDR2 YFSETQ. The CDR3 spans 17 residues. The CDR3 DNA reads as TGCGCCAGCACCCTAGGACTGGGGGACGGGGGAACCTATGGCTACACCTTC. As protein: CASTLGLGDGGTYGYTF. Complete variable domain (other parts from reference TRBV5-1 and TRBJ1-2): KAGVTQTPRYLIKTRGQQVTLSCSPISGHRSVSWYQQTPGQGLQFLFEYFSETQRNKGNFPGRFSGRQFSNSRSEMNVSTLELGDSALYLCASTLGLGDGGTYGYTFGSGTRLTVV.

The chain recombines TRBV11-3 with TRBJ1-1; D unclear. Deletions cut 5 bases from V and 1 base from J, with 20 bases between. CDR1 and CDR2 (germline): SGHNT, YENEEA. This CDR3 is 17 amino acids long. CDR3: CASSPLITSDKNTEAFF. The CDR3 nucleotides read TGTGCCAGCAGCCCTCTTATCACGTCAGACAAGAACACTGAAGCTTTCTTT.

This clone was seen a handful of times. The chain couples TRBV7-2 to TRBJ1-2; maybe TRBD1 (6 bases). V lost 3 bases to trimming and J lost 3 bases, with 14 bases between them. There are 15 residues in the CDR3. From germline, CDR1 is SGHTA and CDR2 FQGNSA. CDR3 amino acids: CASSFYVQGHYGYTF. CDR3 coding DNA: TGTGCCAGCAGCTTTTATGTACAGGGTCACTATGGCTACACCTTC.

This clone was seen only a few times. The chain carries TRBV6-5 and TRBJ1-4; perhaps TRBD1 as D (6 bases). The CDR3 has 14 residues. The germline gives CDR1 MNHEY, CDR2 SVGAGI. With 7 bases removed from V and 2 bases from J, the gap between germline ends came to 11 bases. DNA for the CDR3: TGTGCCAGCATCGCGGGGGGCACTAATGAAAAACTGTTTTTT. Translating it yields CASIAGGTNEKLFF.